The 2 T cell receptor beta chains presented below share a single source sample, sequenced in a study of T cell repertoires in cytomegalovirus infection. TCRdb passed the reads through MiXCR, listing each CDR3 protein once. The sample includes fewer than 1,000,000 distinct CDR3 sequences, approximately 30% seen only once; the top ten take roughly an eighth. Antigens of these TCRs are unknown. The sequences come from cultured CD8+ T cells from PBMCs, collected from culture after CMV antigen stimulation. These receptors all stem from a human donor in good health (CMV status not recorded). Some clones in this sample may be carry-over from other donors' samples.

V is TRBV4-1 and J is TRBJ2-7; possibly TRBD2 for D (5 bases). The CDR3 is made up of 15 amino acids. V was trimmed by 0 bases and J by 0 bases, leaving 9 bases between them. The germline V gene has CDR1 MGHRA and CDR2 YSYEKL. The CDR3 spells CASSQDTGGSYEQYV. The CDR3, as DNA: TGCGCCAGCAGCCAAGACACCGGAGGCTCCTACGAGCAGTACGTC.

This clonotype was counted a few times. The chain couples TRBV12-3 or TRBV12-4 to TRBJ2-2; D may be TRBD1 or TRBD2 (5 bases each). The CDR3 runs 10 residues. Trimming took off 8 bases at V and 8 bases at J, with 6 bases between the two ends. The CDR3 region is CASWGGELFF. CDR3 nucleotides: TGTGCCAGCTGGGGGGGGGAGCTGTTTTTT.